What follows describes a single T cell receptor (beta chain). No cognate antigen has been identified for it. It has no much larger one-base neighbor in the sample; base qualities were not kept. This sample was included in a study of blood T cell repertoires in COVID-19 (dated by TCRdb to about 2020). Broadly, across the study: The collaborator samples originated in the United States, Italy and Spain and spanned the acute and convalescent phases of COVID-19. The material from the prospective study consisted of cDNA or gDNA derived from T cells, B-cell-depleted T cells, or PBMCs. Subjects who had been exposed to COVID-19, were actively infected with it, or had recovered from it provided the deeply sampled blood TCRbeta repertoires that made up the dataset. The repertoires were made available in a free public database intended to serve as a resource for research on the immune response to SARS-CoV-2. The samples were drawn from two sources: the first 160 participants of the ongoing ImmuneRACE study, and fewer than 1,500 subjects contributed by 6 global collaborators. Nearly every sample came with metadata listing a de-identified subject ID, COVID-19 status, age in years and sex. Where available, HLA class I and class II types were obtained from metadata supplied by the sample provider rather than from assay-based typing.

Deletion took 3 bases off V and 0 bases off J, with a span of 17 bases between the germline ends. From the germline V gene, CDR1 is MDHEN and CDR2 is SYDVKM. The CDR3 sequence holds 17 residues, the cysteine and phenylalanine included. Of all the DNA, just the CDR3 is kept, 51 bases in frame from base 1. TCRbeta CDR3 regions were amplified from genomic DNA by means of the immunoSEQ Assay, a bias-controlled multiplex PCR. For the original study's pipeline: Within the assay, amplification of reference gene primers was used to estimate how many nucleated cells each sample contained. To quantify the absolute abundance of each unique TCRbeta CDR3 rearrangement, sequence reads were collapsed and filtered. Productive Simpson clonality was computed per sample as the square root of Simpson's diversity index over productive rearrangements. TCRdb's version of the immuneACCESS table is confined to in-frame rearrangements and falls short of the full clone set. An unresolved V gene accounts for under half of the shortfall where checked; the remainder is of unknown origin. Clone size and V and J calls were adopted from that table, with D and trimming inferred from the DNA. This sample has some 150,000 clones in its table, and approximately 86% of those were observed once. Clones ranked in the top ten supply 1.5% of the sample.

Each collaborating institution followed its own protocols to collect whole blood in K2EDTA tubes. For TCRbeta analysis, collaborator samples were shipped as frozen whole blood, as isolated PBMCs, or as DNA extracted from either sample type. The paper as a whole reports these results and caveats: Clinical and demographic metadata were provided uncurated, with the amount varying by source and participant.

The rearrangement joined TRBV28 to TRBJ1-1, with a weak D call of TRBD1 (6 bases match). The source is a woman aged 55-69 years with acute or convalescent COVID-19. Sequenced sample: peripheral blood. The DNA sequence is given as TGTGCCAGCAGTTTGTGGGGCCAGGGGTCCATGAACACTGAAGCTTTCTTT. Translated, it gives CASSLWGQGSMNTEAFF.